One and the same sample provided the 22 T cell receptor beta chains below, sequenced in a study of cytomegalovirus exposure and HLA in healthy donors. PCR amplification relied on 60 Vbeta primers (plus 13 Jbeta primers). Sequencing used immunoSEQ multiplex PCR; TCRdb keeps in-frame clones, though not all of them. The repertoire holds some 250,000 clones, with about 80% as singletons. The source material was PBMCs. The receptors come from a woman in her sixties or seventies in good health and CMV-seropositive.

With respect to this clone: Mismatch with germline at one junction end may stem from a read error. V gene TRBV28 combines with J gene TRBJ1-2; D call uncertain. Germline V gene sequence: CDR1 MDHEN, CDR2 SYDVKM. The CDR3 is 13 amino acids. CDR3 nucleotide sequence: TGTGCCAGCAGTTTCGTCGACAACTTTGGCTACACCTTC. Amino acid sequence: CASSFVDNFGYTF.

The rearrangement links TRBV6-6 to TRBJ2-1, with TRBD1 as a possible D gene (6 bases). Trimming pared 2 bases from V and 7 bases from J, leaving 9 bases between. This CDR3 spans 13 amino acids. The germline V gene encodes CDR1 MNHNY and CDR2 SVGAGI (reference sequence). CDR3 sequence: CASSYRGWNEQFF. In DNA, the CDR3 is TGTGCCAGCAGTTACAGGGGGTGGAATGAGCAGTTCTTC.

The gene calls are TRBV5-1 and TRBJ2-2; TRBD1 might be the D (5 bases). The CDR3 totals 14 residues. Trimming took 1 base from V and 3 from J, leaving 7 bases between them. Germline CDR1 SGHRS, CDR2 YFSETQ. The chain's CDR3 is CASSLQGYTGELFF. For the CDR3, the DNA is TGCGCCAGCAGCTTGCAGGGTTACACCGGGGAGCTGTTTTTT.

This clone appeared a single time. V is TRBV10-2 and J is TRBJ2-3; TRBD2 matches 11 bases. Germline CDR1 and CDR2: WSHSY and SAAADI. The CDR3 is 17 amino acids. The J segment lost 8 bases and the V segment lost 7 bases, leaving 17 bases of the junction unmatched. In DNA, the CDR3 is TGCGCCAGCACCCCTCGACTAGCGGGATTCTTCAGCGCTACGCAGTATTTT. Translating gives CASTPRLAGFFSATQYF.

This clone has a single count. V gene TRBV11-1 combines with J gene TRBJ1-1; the match to TRBD1 covers 9 bases. Germline CDR1 and CDR2: SGHAT and FQDESV (reference sequence). Trimming removed 5 bases from V and 4 bases from J; junction bases left unmatched: 5. This CDR3 contains 14 residues. CDR3 in amino acids: CASSHGQGRTEAFF. The DNA for the CDR3 is TGTGCCAGCAGCCACGGACAGGGGCGCACTGAAGCTTTCTTT.

This sequence joins TRBV4-2 and TRBJ2-1, with 10 bases identical to TRBD2. Looked up from germline, CDR1 is LGHNA and CDR2 is YNFKEQ. V dropped 0 bases and J dropped 2; count of bases not matched to a gene: 13. This CDR3 is 20 amino acids long. CDR3 DNA sequence: TGTGCCAGCAGCCAAGATTTTGTAACTAGCGGGACCCGCCCCTACAATGAGCAGTTCTTC. It translates to CASSQDFVTSGTRPYNEQFF.

The chain links TRBV19 to TRBJ2-7; D may be TRBD2 (5 bases). Germline lookup yields CDR1 LNHDA and CDR2 SQIVND (reference sequence). Trimming removed 3 bases at V and 6 bases at J, with 24 bases between. The CDR3 is 17 amino acids. The CDR3 sequence: CASSMAAGPTKGREQYF. The CDR3 DNA sequence: TGTGCCAGTAGTATGGCTGCGGGCCCCACCAAAGGGCGCGAGCAGTACTTC.

This clone was counted a single time. The chain joins TRBV7-9 to TRBJ1-3; D uncertain. V was shortened by 2 bases and J by 0 bases, with 5 bases between the two germline ends. From germline, CDR1 is SEHNR and CDR2 FQNEAQ (reference sequence). This CDR3 region has 14 residues. Written as DNA, the CDR3 is TGTGCCAGCAGCTTACATAGCTCTGGAAACACCATATATTTT. Translating gives CASSLHSSGNTIYF.

This clone showed up just once. The CDR3 protein is CASSSTGIGNTIYF. The CDR3 region has the DNA TGTGCCAGCAGCTCGACAGGAATTGGAAACACCATATATTTT. This sequence joins TRBV7-6 and TRBJ1-3, with D maybe TRBD1 (6 bases). The CDR3 consists of 14 residues. V was cut by 4 bases and J by 3 bases, with 10 bases left in between. Germline assignment: CDR1 SGHVS and CDR2 FNYEAQ.

This clone was picked up a small number of times. The CDR3 region is CASSWGLRDTQYF. The CDR3 DNA reads as TGTGCCAGCAGCTGGGGACTTAGAGATACGCAGTATTTT. This rearrangement joins TRBV7-3 to TRBJ2-3; D possibly corresponds to TRBD2 (6 bases). The CDR3 is 13 residues long. In germline, CDR1 is SGHTA, CDR2 FQGTGA. V lost 4 bases, J lost 5 bases, and 10 bases lay in between.

This chain uses TRBV30 with TRBJ2-7; tentatively, D is TRBD1 (5 bases). The CDR3 is made up of 14 amino acids. Deletions cut 0 bases from V and 0 bases from J, with 9 bases between. Per germline, CDR1 GTSNPN and CDR2 SVGIG (reference sequence). The CDR3 loop reads CAWSVWGDSYEQYF. In DNA form, the CDR3 reads TGTGCCTGGAGTGTATGGGGCGACTCCTACGAGCAGTACTTC.

The genes are TRBV9 and TRBJ2-1; TRBD1 matches 8 bases. CDR3 length: 16 residues. The V and J ends lost 0 bases and 4 bases, in that order; junction bases with no gene match: 6. Germline V lookup: CDR1 SGDLS, CDR2 YYNGEE. The CDR3: CASSVAHRGSYNEQFF. The DNA for the CDR3 is TGTGCCAGCAGCGTAGCACACAGGGGGTCTTACAATGAGCAGTTCTTC.

The gene calls are TRBV6-4 and TRBJ2-7; tentative D call: TRBD1 (6 bases). This CDR3 region has 18 residues. Trimming shortened V by 0 bases and J by 4 bases, and 22 bases separated the two germline ends. Germline CDR1 and CDR2: MRHNA and SNTAGT. This chain's CDR3 is CASSDSMGRGTFCYEQYF. As DNA, the CDR3 is TGTGCCAGCAGTGACTCGATGGGTAGGGGGACGTTCTGTTACGAGCAGTACTTC.

Concerning this clone: The sample has other DNA sequences that encode this CDR3 too. The chain joins TRBV15 to TRBJ2-1, with D possibly being TRBD2 (6 bases). Trimming removed 5 bases at V and 6 bases at J, with 17 bases between. The CDR3 totals 15 residues. The germline gives CDR1 LNHNV, CDR2 YYDKDF (reference sequence). The DNA of the CDR3 is TGTGCCACCAGCCGAGGACTGGCGGGACCCAATGAGCAGTTCTTC. This codes for CATSRGLAGPNEQFF. Complete variable domain (other parts from reference TRBV15 and TRBJ2-1): DAMVIQNPRYQVTQFGKPVTLSCSQTLNHNVMYWYQQKSSQAPKLLFHYYDKDFNNEADTPDNFQSRRPNTSFCFLDIRSPGLGDTAMYLCATSRGLAGPNEQFFGPGTRLTVL.

The CDR3 sequence: CASRGVAGVSRYEQYF. The CDR3 nucleotides are TGTGCCAGTCGAGGGGTAGCGGGAGTCTCCCGGTACGAGCAGTACTTC. V gene TRBV28 combines with J gene TRBJ2-7; TRBD2 agrees at 9 bases. Germline CDR1 MDHEN, CDR2 SYDVKM. This CDR3 has 16 amino acids. J was trimmed by 4 bases and V by 9 bases; bases with no gene match: 16.

Comments on this clone: This specimen includes other DNA sequences encoding the same CDR3. The chain recombines TRBV5-6 with TRBJ2-4; TRBD1 is a possible D gene (5 bases). The ends were cut back, 0 bases at V and 7 bases at J, with 8 bases in the middle. Germline assignment: CDR1 SGHDT and CDR2 YYEEEE. The CDR3 has 13 amino acids. CDR3 region: CASSLGGINIQYF. The CDR3 DNA is TGTGCCAGCAGCTTGGGGGGCATCAACATTCAGTACTTC.

The chain employs TRBV6-6 and TRBJ2-5; no clear D gene. The CDR3 runs 14 residues. Trimming pared 4 bases from V and 5 bases from J, leaving 14 bases between. Germline CDR1 is MNHNY and CDR2 is SVGAGI (reference sequence). The CDR3 is CASSFHQEVETQYF. The CDR3 DNA follows: TGTGCCAGCAGTTTTCATCAGGAAGTGGAGACCCAGTACTTC.

This clone was counted between two and nine times. V usage is TRBV2 and J usage is TRBJ2-6; 9 bases map to TRBD1. The CDR3 has 14 amino acids. V shed 1 base and J 13 bases; nucleotides not matched to a gene: 5. The germline gives CDR1 SNHLY, CDR2 FYNNEI. The CDR3 reads CASSEEGTGWVLTF. The DNA of the CDR3 is TGTGCCAGCAGTGAAGAGGGGACAGGGTGGGTCCTGACTTTC.

This rearrangement joins TRBV7-7 to TRBJ2-3; 8 bases are a match to TRBD2. The CDR3 spans 15 residues. CDR1 SSHAT and CDR2 FNYEAQ come from the germline V gene (reference sequence). V lost 3 bases to trimming and J lost 6 bases; unmatched junction nucleotides: 8. The DNA of the CDR3 is TGTGCCAGCAGCTTGGGACTAGAGGGTGTGGATACGCAGTATTTT. Protein sequence: CASSLGLEGVDTQYF.

In the case of this clone: This same CDR3 is encoded by further DNA sequences in the sample. The V gene is TRBV9, the J gene TRBJ2-2, with D possibly being TRBD1 (7 bases). The germline gives CDR1 SGDLS, CDR2 YYNGEE. Trimming cost V 3 bases and J 5 bases, with 8 bases left between them. The CDR3 totals 13 residues. CDR3 in DNA: TGTGCCAGCAGCGCAGGGGGGACCGGGGAGCTGTTTTTT. It encodes CASSAGGTGELFF.

V is TRBV7-8 and J is TRBJ2-3; tentatively, D is TRBD1 (6 bases). Trimming shortened V by 5 bases and J by 4 bases, and 13 bases separated the two germline ends. Germline lookup yields CDR1 SGHVS and CDR2 FQNEAQ. The CDR3 covers 14 residues. The CDR3 spells CASSVQGKADTQYF. The CDR3 DNA is TGTGCCAGCAGCGTGCAGGGGAAAGCAGATACGCAGTATTTT.

The V call is TRBV2, the J call TRBJ1-5; 7 nucleotides agree with TRBD1. CDR3 length: 15 residues. Germline V gives CDR1 SNHLY, CDR2 FYNNEI. The junction had 9 bases not matched to a gene; V was cut back by 8 bases and J by 2 bases. The CDR3 region is CASQAGGRGNQPQHF. The CDR3 coding sequence is TGTGCCAGCCAAGCAGGGGGAAGGGGCAATCAGCCCCAGCATTTT.